The 8 T cell receptor beta chains below all came from one sample that was sequenced in a study of glioma-infiltrating T cells. Using RNA template, CDR3s of TCR alpha and beta were amplified with iRepertoire arm-PCR. TCRdb itself ran the multiplex PCR reads through MiXCR, one entry per CDR3 protein. The sample carries about 450 distinct CDR3 sequences, 25% to 35% recorded once. Sequences were obtained from glioma tissue, nonneoplastic brain tissue, or PBMCs (not recorded which). The receptors come from a human donor with low-grade glioma or glioblastoma, undergoing nonglioma brain surgery, or in good health (not recorded which).

This clonotype is categorized as large. The J gene is TRBJ1-4, the V gene TRBV6-2 or TRBV6-3; tentatively, D is TRBD1 (5 bases). This CDR3 is 15 amino acids long. V was trimmed by 2 bases and J by 10 bases, leaving 17 bases between them. Germline V gene sequence: CDR1 MNHEY, CDR2 SVGEGT. The CDR3 loop is CASSYIREGLGKLFF. In nucleotides, the CDR3 is TGTGCCAGCAGTTACATCAGGGAAGGACTCGGAAAACTGTTTTTT.

This clonotype is medium-sized (0.01 to 0.1%) within its sample. The V call is TRBV29-1, the J call TRBJ1-2; D is uncertain. The length of the CDR3 is 10 residues. Germline values: CDR1 SQVTM, CDR2 ANQGSEA. The V gene lost 3 bases and the J gene lost 6 bases, with 5 bases spanning the gap. This CDR3 is CSVERNGYTF. As DNA, the CDR3 is TGCAGCGTTGAGAGAAATGGCTACACCTTC.

Relative to its sample, this clonotype is medium-sized. A read error may explain this, as a much larger clone is one base away. The chain links TRBV15 to TRBJ1-3, with unresolved D. CDR3 length: 15 amino acids. Germline CDR1 and CDR2: LNHNV and YYDKDF (reference sequence). The CDR3 nucleotides read TGTGCCACCAGCAGAGACGGAGGCTCTGGAGACACCATATATTTT. Protein: CATSRDGGSGDTIYF. The full variable domain, its missing parts supplied by reference TRBV15 and TRBJ1-3, is DAMVIQNPRYQVTQFGKPVTLSCSQTLNHNVMYWYQQKSSQAPKLLFHYYDKDFNNEADTPDNFQSRRPNTSFCFLDIRSPGLGDTAMYLCATSRDGGSGDTIYFGEGSWLTVV.

This chain links TRBV10-3 with TRBJ2-5; D might be TRBD1 (5 bases). CDR3 size: 14 residues. Germline V gene sequence: CDR1 ENHRY, CDR2 SYGVKD. V was shortened by 1 base and J by 2 bases, with 8 bases between the two germline ends. DNA of the CDR3: TGTGCCATCAGTGAGTTGGGGCGGCAAGAGACCCAGTACTTC. Amino acid sequence: CAISELGRQETQYF.

By its share, this clonotype is medium-sized (0.01 to 0.1%). This sequence joins TRBV29-1 and TRBJ1-2; D is unresolved. V dropped 4 bases and J dropped 8 bases, with 11 bases sitting between them. Looked up from germline, CDR1 is SQVTM and CDR2 is ANQGSEA. The CDR3 has 11 residues. As DNA, the CDR3 is TGCAGCGTTGGGGTTACGTCAGGCTACACCTTC. Its protein is CSVGVTSGYTF.

There are many counts of this clonotype. The genes are TRBV5-4 and TRBJ2-7, with a weak D call TRBD1 (5 bases). Trimming pared 4 bases from V and 5 bases from J, leaving 13 bases between. The CDR3 consists of 13 residues. The germline V gene has CDR1 SGHNT and CDR2 YYREEE (reference sequence). CDR3 protein: CASSPDSLDEQYF. CDR3 bases: TGTGCCAGCAGCCCCGACAGTCTAGACGAGCAGTACTTC.

This clonotype was counted at least ten times. The rearrangement uses TRBV5-1 and TRBJ2-5, with 7 nucleotides matching TRBD2. The germline V gene has CDR1 SGHRS and CDR2 YFSETQ. The CDR3 is 15 residues long. Trimming cost V 0 bases and J 5 bases; bases outside gene matches: 7. CDR3 sequence (DNA): TGCGCCAGCAGCTTGGAAGGTAGCGGGTGTGAGACCCAGTACTTC. The encoded protein is CASSLEGSGCETQYF.

The gene calls are TRBV15 and TRBJ1-5, with D unresolved. Trimming pared 2 bases from V and 6 bases from J, leaving 8 bases between. CDR1 is LNHNV and CDR2 is YYDKDF in the germline V gene (reference sequence). There are 13 residues in the CDR3. CDR3 bases: TGTGCCACCAGCAGACAAAGAGGTCAGCCCCAGCATTTT. Its protein product is CATSRQRGQPQHF.